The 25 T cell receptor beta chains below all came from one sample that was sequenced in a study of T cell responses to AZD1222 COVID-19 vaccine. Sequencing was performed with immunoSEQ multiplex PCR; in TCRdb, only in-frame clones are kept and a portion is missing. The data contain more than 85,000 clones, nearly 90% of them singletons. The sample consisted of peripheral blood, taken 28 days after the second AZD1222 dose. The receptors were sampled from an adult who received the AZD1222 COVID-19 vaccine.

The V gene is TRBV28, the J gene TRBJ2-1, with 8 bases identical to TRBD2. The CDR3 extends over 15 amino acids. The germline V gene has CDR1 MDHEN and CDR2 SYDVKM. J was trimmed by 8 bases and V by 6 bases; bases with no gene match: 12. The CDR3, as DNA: TGTGCCAGCAGACCCTCCGGGACTAGTCGCCATGAGCAGTTCTTC. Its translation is CASRPSGTSRHEQFF.

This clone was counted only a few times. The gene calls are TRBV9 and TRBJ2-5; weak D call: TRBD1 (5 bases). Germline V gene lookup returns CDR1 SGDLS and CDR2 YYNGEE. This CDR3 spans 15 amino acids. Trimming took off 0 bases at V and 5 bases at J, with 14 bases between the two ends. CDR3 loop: CASSVGGASGETQYF. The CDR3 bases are TGTGCCAGCAGCGTAGGTGGGGCCTCAGGGGAGACCCAGTACTTC.

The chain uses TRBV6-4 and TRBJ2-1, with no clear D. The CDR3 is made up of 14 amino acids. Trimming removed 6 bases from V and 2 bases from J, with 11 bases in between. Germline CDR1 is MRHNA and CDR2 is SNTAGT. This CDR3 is CASSSNVPYNEQFF. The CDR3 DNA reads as TGTGCCAGCAGCTCAAACGTACCCTACAATGAGCAGTTCTTC.

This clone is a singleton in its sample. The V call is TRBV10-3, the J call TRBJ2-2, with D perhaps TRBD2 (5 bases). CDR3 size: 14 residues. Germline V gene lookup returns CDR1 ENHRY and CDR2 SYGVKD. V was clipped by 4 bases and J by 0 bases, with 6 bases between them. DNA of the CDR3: TGTGCCATCAGTGTGACTACGAACACCGGGGAGCTGTTTTTT. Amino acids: CAISVTTNTGELFF.

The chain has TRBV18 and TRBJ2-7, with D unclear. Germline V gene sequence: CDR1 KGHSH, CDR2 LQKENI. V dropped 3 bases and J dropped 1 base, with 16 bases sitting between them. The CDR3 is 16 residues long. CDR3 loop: CASSPAAGVRSYEQYF. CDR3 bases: TGTGCCAGCTCACCCGCGGCAGGCGTGCGTTCCTACGAGCAGTACTTC.

CDR3 sequence: CASNGGGVGQYF. CDR3 nucleotide sequence: TGTGCCAGCAACGGGGGCGGGGTCGGGCAGTACTTC. The V call is TRBV28, the J call TRBJ2-7; D assignment may be TRBD1 or TRBD2 (6 bases each). Looked up from germline, CDR1 is MDHEN and CDR2 is SYDVKM. V shed 7 bases and J shed 9 bases, with 16 bases lying between them. CDR3 length equals 12 residues.

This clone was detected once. CDR3 bases: TGTGCCAGTAGTACCCCCGCGATGAAGAACACAGATACGCAGTATTTT. It codes for CASSTPAMKNTDTQYF. The chain links TRBV19 to TRBJ2-3; D is unresolved. This CDR3 spans 16 amino acids. V was shortened by 4 bases and J by 2 bases, with 16 bases between the two germline ends. Germline V gene lookup returns CDR1 LNHDA and CDR2 SQIVND (reference sequence).

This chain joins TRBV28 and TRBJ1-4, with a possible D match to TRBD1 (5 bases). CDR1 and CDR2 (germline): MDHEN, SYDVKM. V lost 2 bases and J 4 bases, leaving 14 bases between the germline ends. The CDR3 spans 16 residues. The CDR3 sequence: CASSLLGDGSNEKLFF. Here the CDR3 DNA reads TGTGCCAGCAGTTTACTTGGGGACGGAAGTAATGAAAAACTGTTTTTT. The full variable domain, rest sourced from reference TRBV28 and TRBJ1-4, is DVKVTQSSRYLVKRTGEKVFLECVQDMDHENMFWYRQDPGLGLRLIYFSYDVKMKEKGDIPEGYSVSREKKERFSLILESASTNQTSMYLCASSLLGDGSNEKLFFGSGTQLSVL.

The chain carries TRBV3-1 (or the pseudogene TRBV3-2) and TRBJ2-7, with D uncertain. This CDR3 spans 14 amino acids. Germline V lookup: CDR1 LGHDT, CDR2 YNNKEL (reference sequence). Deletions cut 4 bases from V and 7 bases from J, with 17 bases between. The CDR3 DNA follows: TGTGCCAGCAGCCGAAACGCCGCCTCCGGGGAGCAGTACTTC. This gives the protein CASSRNAASGEQYF.

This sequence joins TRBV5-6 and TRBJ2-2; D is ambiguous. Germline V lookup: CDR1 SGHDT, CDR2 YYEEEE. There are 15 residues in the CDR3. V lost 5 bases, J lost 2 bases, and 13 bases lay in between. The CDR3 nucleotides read TGTGCCAGCAGTTTCCTGACTTCTAACACCGGGGAGCTGTTTTTT. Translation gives CASSFLTSNTGELFF.

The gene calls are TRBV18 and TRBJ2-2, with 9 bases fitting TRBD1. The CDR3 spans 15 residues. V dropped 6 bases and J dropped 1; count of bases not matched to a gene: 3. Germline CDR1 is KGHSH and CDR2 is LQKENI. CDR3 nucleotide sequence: TGTGCCAGCTCGAGGGGACAGGGGAACACCGGGGAGCTGTTTTTT. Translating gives CASSRGQGNTGELFF.

DNA of the CDR3: TGCAGTGCCGTGAGCACAGATACGCAGTATTTT. Translating it yields CSAVSTDTQYF. This rearrangement joins TRBV20-1 to TRBJ2-3; D is uncertain. The CDR3 has 11 amino acids. V lost 6 bases, J lost 0 bases, and 4 bases lay in between. Germline loops: CDR1 DFQATT, CDR2 SNEGSKA (reference sequence).

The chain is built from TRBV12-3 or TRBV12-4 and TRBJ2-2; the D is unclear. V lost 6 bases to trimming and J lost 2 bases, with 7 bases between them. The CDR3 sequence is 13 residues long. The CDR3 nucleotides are TGTGCCAGCAGGCCCCATAACACCGGGGAGCTGTTTTTT. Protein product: CASRPHNTGELFF.

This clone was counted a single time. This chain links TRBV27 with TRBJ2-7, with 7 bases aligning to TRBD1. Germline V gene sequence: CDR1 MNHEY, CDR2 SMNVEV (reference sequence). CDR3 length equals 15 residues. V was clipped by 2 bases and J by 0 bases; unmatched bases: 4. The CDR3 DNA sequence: TGTGCCAGCAGTTTAGAGGGGGCGGGCTCCTACGAGCAGTACTTC. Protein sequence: CASSLEGAGSYEQYF.

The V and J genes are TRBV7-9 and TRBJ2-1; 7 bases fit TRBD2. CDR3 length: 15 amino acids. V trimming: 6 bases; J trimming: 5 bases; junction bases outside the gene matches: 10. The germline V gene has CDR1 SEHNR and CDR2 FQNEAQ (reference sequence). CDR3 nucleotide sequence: TGTGCCAGCAGTTTGCGGGAGAAGTTCGACAATGAGCAGTTCTTC. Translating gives CASSLREKFDNEQFF.

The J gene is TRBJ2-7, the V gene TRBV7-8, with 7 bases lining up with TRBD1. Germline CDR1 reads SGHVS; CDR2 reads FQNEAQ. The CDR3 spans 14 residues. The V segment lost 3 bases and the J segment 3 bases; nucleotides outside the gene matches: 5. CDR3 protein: CASSFDRVGYEQYF. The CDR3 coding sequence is TGTGCCAGCAGCTTTGACAGGGTGGGCTACGAGCAGTACTTC.

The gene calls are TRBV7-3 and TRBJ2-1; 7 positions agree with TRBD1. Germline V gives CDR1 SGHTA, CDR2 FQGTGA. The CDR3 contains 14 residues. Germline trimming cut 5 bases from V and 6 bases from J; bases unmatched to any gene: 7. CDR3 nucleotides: TGTGCCAGCAGCAGTCAGGGGGATGGCAATGAGCAGTTCTTC. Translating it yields CASSSQGDGNEQFF. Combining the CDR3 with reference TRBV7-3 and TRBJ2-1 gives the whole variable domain GAGVSQTPSNKVTEKGKYVELRCDPISGHTALYWYRQSLGQGPEFLIYFQGTGAADDSGLPNDRFFAVRPEGSVSTLKIQRTERGDSAVYLCASSSQGDGNEQFFGPGTRLTVL.

The CDR3 DNA follows: TGTGCCAGCAGGGGGGCGGGGAACAATCAGCCCCAGCATTTT. Amino acids: CASRGAGNNQPQHF. The rearrangement uses TRBV27 and TRBJ1-5, with D maybe TRBD1 (6 bases). CDR1 is MNHEY, CDR2 SMNVEV, per germline (reference sequence). The CDR3 is 14 amino acids. The V end was cut by 6 bases, the J end by 3 bases, with 12 bases between.

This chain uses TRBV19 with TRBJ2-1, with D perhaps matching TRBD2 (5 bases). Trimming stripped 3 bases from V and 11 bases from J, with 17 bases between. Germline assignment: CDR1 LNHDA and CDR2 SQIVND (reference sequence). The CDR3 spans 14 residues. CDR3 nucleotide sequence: TGTGCCAGTAGTATTGGAGGACTGGACGAAAAGCAGTTCTTC. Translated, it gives CASSIGGLDEKQFF.

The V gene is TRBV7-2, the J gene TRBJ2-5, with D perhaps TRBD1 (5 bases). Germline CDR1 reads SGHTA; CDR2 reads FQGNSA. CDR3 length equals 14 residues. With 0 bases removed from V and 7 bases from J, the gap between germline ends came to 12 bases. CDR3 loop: CASSLAGPWGTQYF. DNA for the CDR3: TGTGCCAGCAGCTTAGCGGGGCCCTGGGGGACCCAGTACTTC.

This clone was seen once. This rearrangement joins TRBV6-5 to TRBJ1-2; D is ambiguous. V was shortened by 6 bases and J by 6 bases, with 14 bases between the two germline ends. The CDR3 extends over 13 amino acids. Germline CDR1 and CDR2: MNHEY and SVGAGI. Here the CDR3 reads CASSRLKGNGYTF. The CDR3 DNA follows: TGTGCCAGCAGCCGCCTCAAGGGAAATGGCTACACCTTC.

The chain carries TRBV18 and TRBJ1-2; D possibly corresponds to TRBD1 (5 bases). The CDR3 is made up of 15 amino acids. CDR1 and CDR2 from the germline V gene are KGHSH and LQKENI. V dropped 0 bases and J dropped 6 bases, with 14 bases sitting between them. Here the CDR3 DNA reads TGTGCCAGCTCACCACCCGAGGGCAGGGTGAATGGCTACACCTTC. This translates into CASSPPEGRVNGYTF.

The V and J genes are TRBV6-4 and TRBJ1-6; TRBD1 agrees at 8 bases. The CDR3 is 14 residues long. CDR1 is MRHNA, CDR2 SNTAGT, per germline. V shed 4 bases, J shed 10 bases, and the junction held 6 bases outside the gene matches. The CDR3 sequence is CASSGLTGESPLHF. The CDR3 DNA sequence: TGTGCCAGCAGTGGCCTGACAGGGGAGTCACCCCTCCACTTT.

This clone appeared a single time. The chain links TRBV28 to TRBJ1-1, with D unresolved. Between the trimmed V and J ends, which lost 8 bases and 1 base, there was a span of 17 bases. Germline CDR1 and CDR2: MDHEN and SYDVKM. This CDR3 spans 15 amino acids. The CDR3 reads CASPPPQQRNTEAFF. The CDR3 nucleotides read TGTGCCAGCCCCCCCCCGCAACAGCGGAACACTGAAGCTTTCTTT.

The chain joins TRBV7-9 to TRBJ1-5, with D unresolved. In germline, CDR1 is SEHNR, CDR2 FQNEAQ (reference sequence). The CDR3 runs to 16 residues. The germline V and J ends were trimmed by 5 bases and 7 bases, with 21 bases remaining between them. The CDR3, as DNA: TGTGCCAGCAGCCCCTCTAATTTCGGGGATGGCCAGCCCCAGCATTTT. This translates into CASSPSNFGDGQPQHF. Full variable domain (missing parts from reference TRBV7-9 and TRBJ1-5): DTGVSQNPRHKITKRGQNVTFRCDPISEHNRLYWYRQTLGQGPEFLTYFQNEAQLEKSRLLSDRFSAERPKGSFSTLEIQRTEQGDSAMYLCASSPSNFGDGQPQHFGDGTRLSIL.